Included here is one TCR beta chain sequence, with context. Its binding antigen is unknown. No base-level quality is on record; no much larger clone is a single base apart. The source of the sample is a study of shared clonotypes between healthy human individuals (dated by TCRdb to the early 2020s). Turning to the overall study: The cohort included three men and two women between 18 and 49 years of age. For each donor, CD4 naive and CD4 memory were each given three plates, CD8 naive was given two plates, and CD8 memory was given one plate. The study deeply sequenced blood TCR repertoires of 5 or 6 healthy adults to estimate repertoire size and the extent of clonotype sharing between individuals. To increase sequencing depth and limit assay-specific biases, TCR repertoire library preparation and sequencing were carried out by different laboratories using diverse techniques. Per donor, leukapheresis produced somewhere between about 0.94 and 10 billion PBMCs. Broad study findings and their caveats: Sampling was limited to blood, and TCR repertoires in tissue likely differ from TCR repertoires in blood. Incomplete sequencing was indicated by rarefaction of sorted-subset datasets, despite the large sequencing depth. Naive subsets generally had larger estimated clonotype richness than memory subsets did. The genetic and exposure-history diversity represented was limited by the small number of donors. Clonotypes shared by all four sorted-subset donors showed higher generation probabilities than non-shared clonotypes. Across a few donors, approximately 4.9% of naive CD4, approximately 3.6% of naive CD8, about 2% of memory CD4, and around 0.4% of memory CD8 clonotypes were shared. Based on pairwise subsampling, the degree of clonotype sharing among donors was expected to be affected by sequencing depth.

Using the deep immunoSEQ assay, multiplex PCR amplified TCR CDR3 regions from genomic DNA. Extracted genomic DNA from each cell subset was distributed evenly across all wells of several immunoSEQ 96-well plates, and each plate was treated as a replicate. Each replicate PCR for sorted subsets received around 210 ng genomic DNA, equal to about 30,000 T cell genomes. The purified libraries were quantified using a Qubit 3.0 fluorometer, sized with a Bioanalyzer 2100, and then quantified again using the KAPA Library Quantification kit. Each immunoSEQ 96-well plate was sequenced on its own single-read 150-cycle Illumina NextSeq 550 flow cell. Per the authors' processing: Because the immunoSEQ output held only junctional sequences and lacked quality scores, the filtering could not match the filtering applied to full-length reads. Sequences were annotated with PyIR, a Python wrapper for IgBLAST v1.9, using IMGT germline references to assign V/J genes and CDR3. Any read was removed if the V/J assignment was weak (E-value above 1e-6), the CDR3 was missing, or the read contained stop codons, out-of-frame junctions, or ambiguous translated residues. V3J clonotypes were defined as sequences sharing an identical inferred V gene, J gene, and CDR3 amino acid sequence. The percentage overlap between two repertoires was calculated by dividing the number of shared unique clonotypes by the size of the smaller repertoire. Richness of each repertoire was evaluated using RTK rarefaction, the Chao1 estimator, and Recon v2.1 estimates of unobserved clonotypes. Generation probabilities for all TCRbeta clonotypes obtained by the gDNA method from four donors were computed using OLGA. In TCRdb, the immuneACCESS table is reduced to in-frame sequences with V and J assigned. These tables do not hold every clone; where another copy was compared, an unresolved V gene accounts for under half, and the others remain unexplained. The V and J calls and clone size were taken over from that table, and D and trimming were inferred from the DNA. In this sample the table shows approximately 600,000 clones, approximately 95% of which occur a single time. Around 0.12% of the sample is held by the ten biggest clonotypes.

For the CD8 naive samples, CD45RO-negative cells were positively selected for CCR7, yielding a CD45RA+CCR7+ population from which TemRA cells were excluded. Healthy HIV-negative adults with no recently reported acute infections or vaccinations were included as donors. Every donor was a Caucasian adult residing in Nashville, Tennessee, USA. After blood collection by leukapheresis, PBMCs were isolated using Ficoll-Histopaque density gradient centrifugation and then cryopreserved in the vapor phase of liquid nitrogen. Analytical flow cytometry was used to check the purity and quantity of each magnetically sorted T cell population. Genomic DNA was isolated from every sorted fraction and measured by UV absorbance on a Nanodrop 2000c. V gives up 6 bases and J gives up 6 bases, and the segment between their germline ends measures 12 bases. The CDR3 measures 13 amino acids from cysteine to phenylalanine. The sequence is cut down to CDR3 DNA, 39 bases in frame from base 1. The germline V gene (reference sequence) gives CDR1 as MNHEY and CDR2 as SMNVEV.

The sequence links TRBV27 to TRBJ1-5, and perhaps TRBD1 as D gene, on 5 matching bases. The sequenced sample was naive CD8+ T cells sorted from blood. Per the publication, the cell subset or site label means: CD45RA+CCR7+. This TCR derives from a woman in her thirties in good health. CDR3 protein: CASSLGTVQPQHF. The DNA sequence follows: TGTGCCAGCAGCCTTGGGACCGTTCAGCCCCAGCATTTT.